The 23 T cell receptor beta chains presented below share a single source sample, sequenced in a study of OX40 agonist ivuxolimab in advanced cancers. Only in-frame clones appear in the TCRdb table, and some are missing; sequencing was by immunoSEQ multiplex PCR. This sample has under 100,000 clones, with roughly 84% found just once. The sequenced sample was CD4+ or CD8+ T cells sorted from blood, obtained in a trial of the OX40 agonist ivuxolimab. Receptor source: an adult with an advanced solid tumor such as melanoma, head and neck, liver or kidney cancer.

As DNA, the CDR3 is TGCGCCAGCAGCTACGAGGGGTTCACTGAAGCTTTCTTT. It codes for CASSYEGFTEAFF. The chain recombines TRBV5-1 with TRBJ1-1, with a weak D call TRBD1 (5 bases). Germline lookup yields CDR1 SGHRS and CDR2 YFSETQ. The V gene lost 3 bases and the J gene lost 4 bases, with 10 bases spanning the gap. This CDR3 comprises 13 residues.

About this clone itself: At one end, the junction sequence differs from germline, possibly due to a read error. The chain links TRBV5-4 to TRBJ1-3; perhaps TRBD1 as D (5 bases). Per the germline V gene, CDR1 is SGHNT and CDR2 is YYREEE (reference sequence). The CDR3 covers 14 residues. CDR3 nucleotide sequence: TGTGCCAGCAGCCCCGGGACCTCTAGAAACACCATATATTTT. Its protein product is CASSPGTSRNTIYF.

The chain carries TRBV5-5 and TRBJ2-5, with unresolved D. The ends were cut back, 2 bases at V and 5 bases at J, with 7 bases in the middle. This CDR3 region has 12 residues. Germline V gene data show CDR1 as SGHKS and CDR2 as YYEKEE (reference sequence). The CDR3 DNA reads TGTGCCAGCAGCTTAGTGTCGGAGACCCAGTACTTC. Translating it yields CASSLVSETQYF.

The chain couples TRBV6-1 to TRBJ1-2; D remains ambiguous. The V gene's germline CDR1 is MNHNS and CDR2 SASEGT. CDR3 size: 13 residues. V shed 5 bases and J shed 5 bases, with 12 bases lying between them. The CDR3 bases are TGTGCCAGCAGTCTTACACGGGGTTATGGCTACACCTTC. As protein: CASSLTRGYGYTF.

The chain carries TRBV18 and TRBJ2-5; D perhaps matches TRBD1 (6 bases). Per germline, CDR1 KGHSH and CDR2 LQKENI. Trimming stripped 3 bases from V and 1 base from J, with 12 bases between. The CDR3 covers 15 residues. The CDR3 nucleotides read TGTGCCAGCTCACCCCGACAGGCGATCCAAGAGACCCAGTACTTC. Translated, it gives CASSPRQAIQETQYF.

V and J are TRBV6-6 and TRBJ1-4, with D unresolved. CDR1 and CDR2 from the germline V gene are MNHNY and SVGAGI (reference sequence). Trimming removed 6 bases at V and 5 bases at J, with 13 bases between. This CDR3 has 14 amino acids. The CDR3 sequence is CASRLGVANEKLFF. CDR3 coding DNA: TGTGCCAGCAGACTGGGAGTCGCCAATGAAAAACTGTTTTTT.

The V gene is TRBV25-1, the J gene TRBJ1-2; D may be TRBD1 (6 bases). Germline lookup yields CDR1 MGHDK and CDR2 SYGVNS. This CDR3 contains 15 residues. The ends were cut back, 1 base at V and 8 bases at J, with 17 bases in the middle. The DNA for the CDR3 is TGTGCCAGCAGTGAATCCCTTGGCCGGGGGCGAGGCTACACCTTC. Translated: CASSESLGRGRGYTF.

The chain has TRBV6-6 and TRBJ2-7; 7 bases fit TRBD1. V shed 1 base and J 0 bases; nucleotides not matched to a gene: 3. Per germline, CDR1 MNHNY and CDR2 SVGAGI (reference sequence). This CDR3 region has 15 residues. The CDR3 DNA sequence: TGTGCCAGCAGTTACTTGGGGACAGTCTCCTACGAGCAGTACTTC. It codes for CASSYLGTVSYEQYF.

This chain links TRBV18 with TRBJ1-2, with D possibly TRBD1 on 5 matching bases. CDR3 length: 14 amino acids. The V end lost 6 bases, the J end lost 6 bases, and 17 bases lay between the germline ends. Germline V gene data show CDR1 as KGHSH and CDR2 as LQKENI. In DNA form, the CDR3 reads TGTGCCAGCTCTCCCCCCGGCGGGGGGAATGGCTACACCTTC. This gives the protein CASSPPGGGNGYTF.

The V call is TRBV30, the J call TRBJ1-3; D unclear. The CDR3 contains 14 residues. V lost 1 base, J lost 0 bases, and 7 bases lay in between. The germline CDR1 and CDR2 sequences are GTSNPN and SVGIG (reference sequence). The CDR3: CAWSGPSSGNTIYF. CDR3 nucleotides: TGTGCCTGGAGTGGGCCTAGCTCTGGAAACACCATATATTTT.

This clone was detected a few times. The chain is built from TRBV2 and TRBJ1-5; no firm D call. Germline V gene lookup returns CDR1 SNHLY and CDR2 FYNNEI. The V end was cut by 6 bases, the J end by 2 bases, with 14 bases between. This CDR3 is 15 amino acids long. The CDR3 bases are TGTGCCAGCAGAGGAGGCAGTGGGCGCAATCAGCCCCAGCATTTT. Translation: CASRGGSGRNQPQHF.

CDR3 sequence: CASSSGSYEQYF. CDR3 sequence (DNA): TGTGCCAGCAGTTCTGGTTCATACGAGCAGTACTTC. The rearrangement joins TRBV6-5 to TRBJ2-7; unclear D gene. Germline V gene sequence: CDR1 MNHEY, CDR2 SVGAGI. Trimming removed 4 bases from V and 4 bases from J, with 8 bases in between. CDR3 length: 12 amino acids.

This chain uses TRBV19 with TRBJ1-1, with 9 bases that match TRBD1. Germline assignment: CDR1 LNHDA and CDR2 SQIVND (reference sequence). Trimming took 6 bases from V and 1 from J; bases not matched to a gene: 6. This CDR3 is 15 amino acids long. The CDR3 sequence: CASRAPDRGNTEAFF. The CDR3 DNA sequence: TGTGCCAGTAGGGCACCGGACAGGGGGAACACTGAAGCTTTCTTT. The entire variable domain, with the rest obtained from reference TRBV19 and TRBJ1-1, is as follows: DGGITQSPKYLFRKEGQNVTLSCEQNLNHDAMYWYRQDPGQGLRLIYYSQIVNDFQKGDIAEGYSVSREKKESFPLTVTSAQKNPTAFYLCASRAPDRGNTEAFFGQGTRLTVV.

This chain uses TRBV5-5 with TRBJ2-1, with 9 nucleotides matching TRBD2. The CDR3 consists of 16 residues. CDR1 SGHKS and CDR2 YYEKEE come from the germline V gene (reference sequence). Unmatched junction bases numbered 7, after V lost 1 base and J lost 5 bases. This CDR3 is CASSLLPASGNNEQFF. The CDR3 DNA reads TGTGCCAGCAGCTTGTTACCGGCTAGCGGGAACAATGAGCAGTTCTTC.

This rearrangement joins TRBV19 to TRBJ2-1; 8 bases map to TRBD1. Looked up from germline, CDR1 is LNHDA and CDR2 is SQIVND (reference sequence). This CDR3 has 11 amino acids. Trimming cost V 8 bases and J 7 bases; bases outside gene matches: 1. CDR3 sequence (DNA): TGTGCCAGTTACAGGGGGAATGAGCAGTTCTTC. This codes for CASYRGNEQFF.

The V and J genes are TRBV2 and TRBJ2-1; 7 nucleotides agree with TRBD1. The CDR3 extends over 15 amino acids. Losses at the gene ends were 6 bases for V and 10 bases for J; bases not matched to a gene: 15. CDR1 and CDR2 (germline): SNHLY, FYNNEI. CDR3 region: CASRETGQVGNEQFF. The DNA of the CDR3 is TGTGCCAGCAGGGAGACAGGGCAGGTAGGCAACGAGCAGTTCTTC. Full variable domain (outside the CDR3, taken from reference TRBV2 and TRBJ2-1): EPEVTQTPSHQVTQMGQEVILRCVPISNHLYFYWYRQILGQKVEFLVSFYNNEISEKSEIFDDQFSVERPDGSNFTLKIRSTKLEDSAMYFCASRETGQVGNEQFFGPGTRLTVL.

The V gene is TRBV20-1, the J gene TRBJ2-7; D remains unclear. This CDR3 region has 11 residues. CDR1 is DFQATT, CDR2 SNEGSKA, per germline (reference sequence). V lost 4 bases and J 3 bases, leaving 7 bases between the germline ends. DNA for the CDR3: TGCAGTGCTATCCAGGACTACGAGCAGTACTTC. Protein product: CSAIQDYEQYF.

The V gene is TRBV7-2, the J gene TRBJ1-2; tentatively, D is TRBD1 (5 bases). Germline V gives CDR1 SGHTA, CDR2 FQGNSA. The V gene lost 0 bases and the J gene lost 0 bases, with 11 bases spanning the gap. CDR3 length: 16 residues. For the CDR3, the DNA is TGTGCCAGCAGCTTAGCGGGGGTAGGGACTAACTATGGCTACACCTTC. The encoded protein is CASSLAGVGTNYGYTF.

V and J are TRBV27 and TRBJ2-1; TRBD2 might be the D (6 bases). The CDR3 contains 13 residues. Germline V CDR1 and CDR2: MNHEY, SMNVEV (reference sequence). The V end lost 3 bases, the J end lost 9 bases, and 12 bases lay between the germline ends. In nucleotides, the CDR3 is TGTGCCAGCAGTTTGGAGGGGCGAAGTGAGCAGTTCTTC. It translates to CASSLEGRSEQFF.

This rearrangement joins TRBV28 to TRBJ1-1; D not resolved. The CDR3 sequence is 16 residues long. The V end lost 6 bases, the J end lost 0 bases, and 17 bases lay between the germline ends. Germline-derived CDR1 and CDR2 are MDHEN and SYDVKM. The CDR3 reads CASRKRAGRMNTEAFF. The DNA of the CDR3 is TGTGCCAGCAGAAAAAGGGCAGGTAGGATGAACACTGAAGCTTTCTTT.

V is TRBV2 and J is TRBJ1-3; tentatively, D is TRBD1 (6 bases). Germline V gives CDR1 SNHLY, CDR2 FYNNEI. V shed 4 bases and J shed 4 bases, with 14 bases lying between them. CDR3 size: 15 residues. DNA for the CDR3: TGTGCCAGCAGTGTACCTACAGGGTACGGAAACACCATATATTTT. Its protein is CASSVPTGYGNTIYF.

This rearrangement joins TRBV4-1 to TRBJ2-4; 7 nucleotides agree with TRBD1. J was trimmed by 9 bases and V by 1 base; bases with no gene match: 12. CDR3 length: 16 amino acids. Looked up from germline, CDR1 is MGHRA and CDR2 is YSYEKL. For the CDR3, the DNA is TGCGCCAGCAGCCAAGGAACACAGGGGCTTCCTGGCATTCAGTACTTC. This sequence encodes CASSQGTQGLPGIQYF.

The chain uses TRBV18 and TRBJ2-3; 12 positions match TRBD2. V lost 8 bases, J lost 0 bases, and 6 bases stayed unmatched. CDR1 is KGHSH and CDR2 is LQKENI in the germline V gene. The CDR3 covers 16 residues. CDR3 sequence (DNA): TGTGCCAGCGCCACTAGCGGGAGGTCTAGCACAGATACGCAGTATTTT. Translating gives CASATSGRSSTDTQYF.